This T cell receptor beta chain was recovered during a study of cytomegalovirus exposure and HLA in healthy donors. Germline values: CDR1 SGHRS, CDR2 YFSETQ. CDR3 size: 15 residues. Trimming took 0 bases from V and 0 from J, leaving 6 bases between them. Amplification used 60 Vbeta primers and 13 Jbeta primers. The method was immunoSEQ multiplex PCR; TCRdb's version includes in-frame clones alone and lacks a portion of them. The sample shows under 200,000 clones, more than 60% of them seen only once. The receptor's source is a male donor in good health and CMV-seronegative. The genes are TRBV5-1 and TRBJ1-4; D gene unclear. Sequenced input: PBMCs. The CDR3 loop reads CASSLGQSTNEKLFF. The CDR3 bases are TGCGCCAGCAGCTTGGGACAATCAACTAATGAAAAACTGTTTTTT.